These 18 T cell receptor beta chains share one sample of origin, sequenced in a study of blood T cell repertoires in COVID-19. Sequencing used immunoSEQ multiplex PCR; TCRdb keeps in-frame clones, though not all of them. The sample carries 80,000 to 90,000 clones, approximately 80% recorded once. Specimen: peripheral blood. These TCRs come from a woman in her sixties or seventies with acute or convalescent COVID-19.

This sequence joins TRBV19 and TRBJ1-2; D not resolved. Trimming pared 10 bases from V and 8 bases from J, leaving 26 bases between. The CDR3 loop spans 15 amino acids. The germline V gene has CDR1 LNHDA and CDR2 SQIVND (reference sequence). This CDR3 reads CATRGEGEGSYGYTF. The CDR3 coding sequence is TGTGCCACTCGCGGAGAGGGCGAAGGGTCCTACGGCTACACCTTC.

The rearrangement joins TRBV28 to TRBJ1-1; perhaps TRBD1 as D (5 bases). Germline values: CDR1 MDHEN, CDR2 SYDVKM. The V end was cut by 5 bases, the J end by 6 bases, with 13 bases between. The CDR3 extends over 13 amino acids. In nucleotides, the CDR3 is TGTGCCAGCAGTCAACAGGTGCCAGCTGAAGCTTTCTTT. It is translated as CASSQQVPAEAFF.

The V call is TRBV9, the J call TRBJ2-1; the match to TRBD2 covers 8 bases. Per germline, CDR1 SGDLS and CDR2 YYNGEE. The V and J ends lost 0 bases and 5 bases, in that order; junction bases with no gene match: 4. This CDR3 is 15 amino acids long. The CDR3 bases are TGTGCCAGCAGCGTAGGAGATAGCGGGAACAATGAGCAGTTCTTC. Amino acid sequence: CASSVGDSGNNEQFF.

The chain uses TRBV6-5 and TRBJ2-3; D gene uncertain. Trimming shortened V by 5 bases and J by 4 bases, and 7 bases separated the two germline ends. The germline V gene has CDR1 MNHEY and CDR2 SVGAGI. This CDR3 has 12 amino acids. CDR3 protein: CASSPVADTQYF. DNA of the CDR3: TGTGCCAGCAGTCCAGTTGCAGATACGCAGTATTTT.

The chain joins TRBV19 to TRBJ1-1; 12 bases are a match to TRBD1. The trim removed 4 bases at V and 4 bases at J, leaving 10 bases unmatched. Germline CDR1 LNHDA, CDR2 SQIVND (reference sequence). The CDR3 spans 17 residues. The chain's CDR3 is CASSRAPGQGAGTEAFF. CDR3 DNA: TGTGCCAGTAGTAGAGCACCGGGACAGGGGGCTGGCACTGAAGCTTTCTTT.

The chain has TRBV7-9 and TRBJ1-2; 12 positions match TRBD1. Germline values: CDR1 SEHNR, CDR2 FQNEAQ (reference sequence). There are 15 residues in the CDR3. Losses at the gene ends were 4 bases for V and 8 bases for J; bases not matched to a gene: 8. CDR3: CASSSPGQGAEGYTF. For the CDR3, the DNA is TGTGCCAGCAGCTCGCCGGGACAGGGGGCAGAGGGCTACACCTTC. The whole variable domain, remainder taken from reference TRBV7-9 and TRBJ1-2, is DTGVSQNPRHKITKRGQNVTFRCDPISEHNRLYWYRQTLGQGPEFLTYFQNEAQLEKSRLLSDRFSAERPKGSFSTLEIQRTEQGDSAMYLCASSSPGQGAEGYTFGSGTRLTVV.

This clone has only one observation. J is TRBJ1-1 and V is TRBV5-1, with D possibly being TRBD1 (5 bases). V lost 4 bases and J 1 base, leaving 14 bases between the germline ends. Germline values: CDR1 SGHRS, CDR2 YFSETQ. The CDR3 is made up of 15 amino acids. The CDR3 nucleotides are TGCGCCAGCAGCCCGGGGGATTTCGGGAACACTGAAGCTTTCTTT. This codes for CASSPGDFGNTEAFF.

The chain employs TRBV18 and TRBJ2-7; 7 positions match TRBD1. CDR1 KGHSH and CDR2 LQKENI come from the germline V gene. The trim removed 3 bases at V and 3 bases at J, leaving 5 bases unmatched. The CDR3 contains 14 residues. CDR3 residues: CASSPLDRVYEQYF. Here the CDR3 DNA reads TGTGCCAGCTCACCGCTAGACAGGGTCTACGAGCAGTACTTC.

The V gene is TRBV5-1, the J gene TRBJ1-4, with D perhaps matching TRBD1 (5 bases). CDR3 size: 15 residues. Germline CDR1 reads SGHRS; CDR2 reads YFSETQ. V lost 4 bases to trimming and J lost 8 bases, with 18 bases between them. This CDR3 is CASSPTWAGEEKLFF. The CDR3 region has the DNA TGCGCCAGCAGCCCCACATGGGCGGGGGAGGAAAAACTGTTTTTT.

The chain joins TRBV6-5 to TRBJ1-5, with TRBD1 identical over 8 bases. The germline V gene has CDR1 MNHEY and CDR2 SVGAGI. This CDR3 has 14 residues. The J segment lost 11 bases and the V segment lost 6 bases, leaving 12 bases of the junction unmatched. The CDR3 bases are TGTGCCAGCAGAAAGGACAGGGACGACAGGGCCCAGCATTTT. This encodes CASRKDRDDRAQHF.

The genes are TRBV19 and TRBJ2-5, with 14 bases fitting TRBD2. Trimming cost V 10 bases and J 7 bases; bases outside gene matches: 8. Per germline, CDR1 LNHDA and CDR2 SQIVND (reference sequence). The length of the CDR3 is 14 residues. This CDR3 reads CATMTSGGAGTQYF. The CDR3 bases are TGTGCCACTATGACTAGCGGGGGGGCTGGGACCCAGTACTTC.

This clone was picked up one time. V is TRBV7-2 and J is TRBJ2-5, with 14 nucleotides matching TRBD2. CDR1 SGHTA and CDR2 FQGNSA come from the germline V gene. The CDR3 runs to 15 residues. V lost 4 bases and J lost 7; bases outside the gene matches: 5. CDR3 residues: CASSSSGTSGGTQYF. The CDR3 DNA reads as TGTGCCAGCAGCTCCTCCGGGACTAGCGGGGGGACCCAGTACTTC.

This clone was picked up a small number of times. The CDR3 reads CASGRNRGISGNTIYF. The CDR3 DNA follows: TGTGCTAGTGGTAGAAACAGGGGTATTTCTGGAAACACCATATATTTT. The chain is built from TRBV12-5 and TRBJ1-3, with 7 bases lining up with TRBD1. The ends lost 5 bases at V and 1 base at J; junction bases unmatched: 8. This CDR3 contains 16 residues. The germline CDR1 and CDR2 sequences are LGHNT and FRNRAP. The entire variable domain, with the rest obtained from reference TRBV12-5 and TRBJ1-3, is as follows: DARVTQTPRHKVTEMGQEVTMRCQPILGHNTVFWYRQTMMQGLELLAYFRNRAPLDDSGMPKDRFSAEMPDATLATLKIQPSEPRDSAVYFCASGRNRGISGNTIYFGEGSWLTVV.

CDR3 coding DNA: TGTGCCAGCAGTTACGTGGCGGGGTCAGGAGATACGCAGTATTTT. It is translated as CASSYVAGSGDTQYF. This chain uses TRBV6-6 with TRBJ2-3; TRBD2 might be the D (6 bases). The germline gives CDR1 MNHNY, CDR2 SVGAGI (reference sequence). This CDR3 region has 15 residues. The V end lost 2 bases, the J end lost 5 bases, and 14 bases lay between the germline ends.

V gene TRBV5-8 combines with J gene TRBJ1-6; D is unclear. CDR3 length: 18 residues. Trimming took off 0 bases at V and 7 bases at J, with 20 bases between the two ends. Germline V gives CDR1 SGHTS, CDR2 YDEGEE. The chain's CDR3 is CASSLGPAAGRRNSPLHF. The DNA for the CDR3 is TGTGCCAGCAGCTTGGGACCGGCCGCAGGTAGAAGGAATTCACCCCTCCACTTT.

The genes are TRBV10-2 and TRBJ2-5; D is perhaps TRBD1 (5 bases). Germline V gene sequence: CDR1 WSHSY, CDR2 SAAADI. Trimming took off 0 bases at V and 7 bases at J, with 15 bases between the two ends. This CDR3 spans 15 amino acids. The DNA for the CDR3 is TGCGCCAGCAGTGAGTCGAATCTTGTTCAGGGGACCCAGTACTTC. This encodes CASSESNLVQGTQYF.

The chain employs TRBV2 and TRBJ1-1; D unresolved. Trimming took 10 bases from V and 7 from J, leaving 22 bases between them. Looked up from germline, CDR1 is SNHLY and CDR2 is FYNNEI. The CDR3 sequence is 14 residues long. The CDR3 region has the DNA TGTGCCACCAAGACCGGAGAGGGCCACATTGAAGCTTTCTTT. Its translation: CATKTGEGHIEAFF. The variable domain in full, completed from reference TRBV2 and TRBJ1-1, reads EPEVTQTPSHQVTQMGQEVILRCVPISNHLYFYWYRQILGQKVEFLVSFYNNEISEKSEIFDDQFSVERPDGSNFTLKIRSTKLEDSAMYFCATKTGEGHIEAFFGQGTRLTVV.

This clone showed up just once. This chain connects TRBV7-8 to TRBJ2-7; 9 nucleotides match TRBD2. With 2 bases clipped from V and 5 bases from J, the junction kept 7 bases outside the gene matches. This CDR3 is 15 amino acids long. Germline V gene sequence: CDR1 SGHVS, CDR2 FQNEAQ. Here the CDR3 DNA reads TGTGCCAGCAGCTTAAGAGCGGGGGGTAGGGACGAGCAGTACTTC. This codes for CASSLRAGGRDEQYF.